Following are 27 T cell receptor beta chains from one sample sequenced in a study of blood T cell repertoires in COVID-19. Produced via immunoSEQ multiplex PCR; TCRdb's table is partial and in-frame only. This sample has more than 250,000 clones, with roughly 90% found just once. The sequencing input was peripheral blood. The receptors here all came from a man between 18 and 29 years old who had recovered from COVID-19.

This chain joins TRBV30 and TRBJ1-1; D gene ambiguous. CDR3 size: 13 residues. V was cut by 0 bases and J by 4 bases, with 9 bases left in between. Germline CDR1 reads GTSNPN; CDR2 reads SVGIG (reference sequence). This CDR3 is CAWSVGSGTEAFF. The CDR3 DNA reads TGTGCCTGGAGTGTCGGGTCGGGCACTGAAGCTTTCTTT.

The V gene is TRBV11-2, the J gene TRBJ2-2, with D tentatively TRBD1 (6 bases). The germline V and J ends were trimmed by 2 bases and 6 bases, with 19 bases remaining between them. The CDR3 sequence is 17 residues long. Per the germline V gene, CDR1 is SGHAT and CDR2 is FQNNGV. CDR3 in DNA: TGTGCCAGCAGCTTACTGGCCAGGGGTGTAGGGGCCGGGGAGCTGTTTTTT. This translates into CASSLLARGVGAGELFF.

CDR3 coding DNA: TGCGCCAGCAGCGGTGGCGGGACCGACACCGGGGAGCTGTTTTTT. Protein: CASSGGGTDTGELFF. This chain joins TRBV5-1 and TRBJ2-2; weak D call: TRBD2 (6 bases). This CDR3 contains 15 residues. CDR1 is SGHRS, CDR2 YFSETQ, per germline. The ends were cut back, 4 bases at V and 3 bases at J, with 13 bases in the middle.

This chain joins TRBV4-3 and TRBJ2-1; 10 nucleotides match TRBD2. The trim removed 0 bases at V and 6 bases at J, leaving 5 bases unmatched. In germline, CDR1 is LGHNA, CDR2 YSLEER. The CDR3 sequence is 16 residues long. The CDR3 region has the DNA TGCGCCAGCAGCCAAGAGGCTAGCGGGGGCTTCAATGAGCAGTTCTTC. Encoded protein: CASSQEASGGFNEQFF.

This clone was observed once. The J gene is TRBJ2-7, the V gene TRBV28; 8 bases align to TRBD1. Germline V gene data show CDR1 as MDHEN and CDR2 as SYDVKM. The length of the CDR3 is 15 residues. V shed 5 bases and J 5 bases; nucleotides not matched to a gene: 11. In nucleotides, the CDR3 is TGTGCCAGCAGTAGCGGACAGGGCTCCCCCAACGAGCAGTACTTC. Amino acid sequence: CASSSGQGSPNEQYF. Drawing the rest from reference TRBV28 and TRBJ2-7, the complete variable domain is DVKVTQSSRYLVKRTGEKVFLECVQDMDHENMFWYRQDPGLGLRLIYFSYDVKMKEKGDIPEGYSVSREKKERFSLILESASTNQTSMYLCASSSGQGSPNEQYFGPGTRLTVT.

This clone has only one observation. This chain links TRBV6-6 with TRBJ1-1, with D hard to call. V was trimmed by 4 bases and J by 7 bases, leaving 13 bases between them. Germline loops: CDR1 MNHNY, CDR2 SVGAGI (reference sequence). This CDR3 has 13 residues. CDR3 sequence (DNA): TGTGCCAGCAGTTTCGGGGATTTGGGTGAAGCTTTCTTT. This translates into CASSFGDLGEAFF.

J is TRBJ1-5 and V is TRBV19; the D gene is possibly TRBD1 (6 bases). The V and J ends lost 2 bases and 4 bases respectively, with 9 bases between them. The CDR3 extends over 14 amino acids. Germline CDR1 and CDR2: LNHDA and SQIVND (reference sequence). The CDR3 region is CASSIQGMNQPQHF. For the CDR3, the DNA is TGTGCCAGTAGTATACAGGGGATGAATCAGCCCCAGCATTTT.

The CDR3: CASNLDRGYGEQYF. DNA for the CDR3: TGTGCCAGCAACCTGGACAGGGGTTACGGCGAGCAGTACTTC. The chain has TRBV11-2 and TRBJ2-7; TRBD1 matches at 9 bases. The CDR3 is made up of 14 amino acids. Germline trimming cut 7 bases from V and 6 bases from J; bases unmatched to any gene: 10. The germline CDR1 and CDR2 sequences are SGHAT and FQNNGV.

J is TRBJ2-5 and V is TRBV2, with D perhaps TRBD1 (5 bases). Germline V CDR1 and CDR2: SNHLY, FYNNEI. The CDR3 is 12 residues long. Trimming removed 8 bases at V and 5 bases at J, with 12 bases between. DNA for the CDR3: TGTGCCAGCGAGCAGGGAACGGAGACCCAGTACTTC. Translating gives CASEQGTETQYF. The whole variable domain, remainder taken from reference TRBV2 and TRBJ2-5, is EPEVTQTPSHQVTQMGQEVILRCVPISNHLYFYWYRQILGQKVEFLVSFYNNEISEKSEIFDDQFSVERPDGSNFTLKIRSTKLEDSAMYFCASEQGTETQYFGPGTRLLVL.

V gene TRBV19 combines with J gene TRBJ1-6, with 7 bases lining up with TRBD1. The junction had 5 bases not matched to a gene; V was cut back by 3 bases and J by 6 bases. The CDR3 extends over 15 amino acids. Looked up from germline, CDR1 is LNHDA and CDR2 is SQIVND (reference sequence). CDR3 region: CASSMGPGGNSPLHF. The CDR3 bases are TGTGCCAGTAGTATGGGGCCAGGGGGTAATTCACCCCTCCACTTT.

The chain has TRBV6-1 and TRBJ2-5; D is unclear. Trimming left V 0 bases short and J 6 bases short, with 5 bases between. CDR1 MNHNS and CDR2 SASEGT come from the germline V gene. This CDR3 is 12 amino acids long. The CDR3 DNA sequence: TGTGCCAGCAGTGAAGCAGCGCAGACCCAGTACTTC. The encoded protein is CASSEAAQTQYF.

The chain carries TRBV4-1 and TRBJ2-7; 11 nucleotides agree with TRBD2. J lost 1 base, V lost 2 bases, and 10 bases had no gene match. CDR3 length: 18 residues. CDR1 is MGHRA and CDR2 is YSYEKL in the germline V gene. CDR3 protein: CASSQLRTSSGGSYEQYF. The CDR3 DNA reads TGCGCCAGCAGCCAACTAAGAACATCTAGCGGGGGGTCCTACGAGCAGTACTTC.

J is TRBJ1-2 and V is TRBV3-1 (or the pseudogene TRBV3-2); 7 bases fit TRBD1. This CDR3 region has 16 residues. CDR1 is LGHDT, CDR2 YNNKEL, per germline (reference sequence). Trimming took 4 bases from V and 0 from J; bases not matched to a gene: 8. The CDR3 region has the DNA TGTGCCAGCAGCCGAACACGGGACAGTGCTAACTATGGCTACACCTTC. It specifies CASSRTRDSANYGYTF.

This clone was seen ten or more times. The CDR3 loop is CASSLGGYGYEQYF. In DNA, the CDR3 is TGTGCCAGCAGCTTGGGAGGGTACGGGTACGAGCAGTACTTC. The J gene is TRBJ2-7, the V gene TRBV7-6; 7 bases line up with TRBD2. The CDR3 consists of 14 residues. Unmatched junction bases numbered 6, after V lost 3 bases and J lost 4 bases. CDR1 is SGHVS, CDR2 FNYEAQ, per germline.

This clone has a handful of counts. The genes are TRBV6-5 and TRBJ1-2; 8 bases match TRBD1. CDR1 and CDR2 from the germline V gene are MNHEY and SVGAGI. CDR3 length: 11 amino acids. V dropped 6 bases and J dropped 8; count of bases not matched to a gene: 2. CDR3 bases: TGTGCCAGCAGAGACAGGGGCGGCTACACCTTC. Its translation is CASRDRGGYTF.

The chain has TRBV5-1 and TRBJ2-5; 7 bases map to TRBD2. This CDR3 spans 14 amino acids. Germline V gene data show CDR1 as SGHRS and CDR2 as YFSETQ. After removal of 2 bases from V and 0 bases from J, the junction contained 1 base not matched to a gene. CDR3 sequence (DNA): TGCGCCAGCAGCTTAGCGGGGTACCAAGAGACCCAGTACTTC. Encoded protein: CASSLAGYQETQYF.

The rearrangement links TRBV5-5 to TRBJ1-2; D unresolved. From germline, CDR1 is SGHKS and CDR2 YYEKEE (reference sequence). This CDR3 is 14 amino acids long. V gave up 4 bases and J gave up 0 bases, with 10 bases separating them. The CDR3 DNA reads TGTGCCAGCAGCCCGGACGGGGCTAACTATGGCTACACCTTC. Amino acid sequence: CASSPDGANYGYTF.

The V call is TRBV19, the J call TRBJ1-5, with unresolved D. CDR3 length: 16 residues. The V and J ends lost 5 bases and 4 bases respectively, with 18 bases between them. CDR1 is LNHDA, CDR2 SQIVND, per germline (reference sequence). The CDR3 DNA reads as TGTGCCAGTAGTGGGCTTATTACGGCCGTGAATCAGCCCCAGCATTTT. It encodes CASSGLITAVNQPQHF.

This clone appeared a single time. V and J are TRBV3-1 (or the pseudogene TRBV3-2) and TRBJ1-5, with no clear D. The ends were cut back, 5 bases at V and 2 bases at J, with 7 bases in the middle. The CDR3 extends over 13 amino acids. The germline V gene has CDR1 LGHDT and CDR2 YNNKEL (reference sequence). The CDR3 spells CASSWQGNQPQHF. The CDR3 region has the DNA TGTGCCAGCAGCTGGCAGGGCAATCAGCCCCAGCATTTT.

The rearrangement uses TRBV6-5 and TRBJ2-7; 12 nucleotides agree with TRBD2. The V gene end was trimmed by 6 bases and the J gene end by 6 bases; junction bases not matched to a gene: 9. Germline V gene sequence: CDR1 MNHEY, CDR2 SVGAGI. The CDR3 contains 15 residues. CDR3 nucleotide sequence: TGTGCCAGCAGCCACGGACTAGCGGGATGGGGCGAGCAGTACTTC. This sequence encodes CASSHGLAGWGEQYF.

This rearrangement joins TRBV10-3 to TRBJ2-1; a possible D gene is TRBD1 (6 bases). The V gene lost 6 bases and the J gene lost 5 bases, with 17 bases spanning the gap. Germline CDR1 and CDR2: ENHRY and SYGVKD. The CDR3 contains 15 residues. CDR3 amino acids: CAISQQGGMDNEQFF. The CDR3 coding sequence is TGTGCCATCAGCCAACAGGGTGGTATGGACAATGAGCAGTTCTTC.

This sequence joins TRBV9 and TRBJ1-5, with 10 bases identical to TRBD1. The CDR3 sequence is 15 residues long. Unmatched junction bases numbered 3, after V lost 2 bases and J lost 4 bases. Germline CDR1 reads SGDLS; CDR2 reads YYNGEE. The CDR3 spells CASSVTGGGNQPQHF. The CDR3 region has the DNA TGTGCCAGCAGCGTGACAGGGGGCGGGAATCAGCCCCAGCATTTT.

The CDR3 DNA follows: TGTGCCAGCAGCGCAAAACAGCACCAAGAGACCCAGTACTTC. It yields the protein CASSAKQHQETQYF. The chain combines TRBV9 with TRBJ2-5, with D hard to call. The germline V and J ends were trimmed by 3 bases and 0 bases, with 9 bases remaining between them. This CDR3 is built from 14 residues. The germline gives CDR1 SGDLS, CDR2 YYNGEE.

The chain carries TRBV7-8 and TRBJ2-7; D may be TRBD1 (5 bases). CDR3 length: 15 residues. The germline V gene encodes CDR1 SGHVS and CDR2 FQNEAQ. V lost 4 bases and J 2 bases, leaving 15 bases between the germline ends. CDR3 in DNA: TGTGCCAGCAGCTCGGTACAGGATCCTCCCTACGAGCAGTACTTC. Translation: CASSSVQDPPYEQYF.

The count of this clone is one. The V and J genes are TRBV5-1 and TRBJ1-1, with TRBD1 matching over 9 bases. The V gene end was trimmed by 5 bases and the J gene end by 3 bases; junction bases not matched to a gene: 11. The CDR3 covers 16 residues. The germline V gene encodes CDR1 SGHRS and CDR2 YFSETQ. The CDR3 nucleotides read TGCGCCAGCAGTCAACATTGGACAGGGGAAGACACTGAAGCTTTCTTT. Its protein product is CASSQHWTGEDTEAFF.

V usage is TRBV27 and J usage is TRBJ1-1; 10 bases are a match to TRBD1. This CDR3 is 15 amino acids long. Trimming took 5 bases from V and 2 from J; bases not matched to a gene: 5. Germline V gene lookup returns CDR1 MNHEY and CDR2 SMNVEV (reference sequence). The CDR3 DNA is TGTGCCAGCAGTCCGGACAGGGGGGGAAACACTGAAGCTTTCTTT. It codes for CASSPDRGGNTEAFF.

The chain has TRBV5-1 and TRBJ2-7, with TRBD1 matching 7 bases. The CDR3 is 15 amino acids. Germline-derived CDR1 and CDR2 are SGHRS and YFSETQ. The ends lost 2 bases at V and 4 bases at J; junction bases unmatched: 9. CDR3 bases: TGCGCCAGCAGCTTCGAGGGGACAGTTCCATACGAGCAGTACTTC. This translates into CASSFEGTVPYEQYF.